The 2 T cell receptor beta chains below come from one sample, sequenced in a study of Tregs in tolerant kidney transplant recipients. The protocol was immunoSEQ multiplex PCR, while the TCRdb copy is restricted to in-frame clones and leaves out a portion. The sample yields 95,000 or so clones, roughly 93% seen once. Mixed chimerism was transient after nonmyeloablative marrow transplants from related graft donors. Sequenced material: CD4+ T cells from blood (PBMCs), taken 12 months after the transplant. The receptors were sampled from a human patient who received a combined kidney and bone marrow transplant. A share of the T cells may be of graft donor origin.

The chain is built from TRBV4-2 and TRBJ1-2; no clear D. Trimming shortened V by 0 bases and J by 1 base, and 12 bases separated the two germline ends. Germline CDR1 and CDR2: LGHNA and YNFKEQ. The CDR3 consists of 16 residues. The CDR3 spells CASSQDGGLGNYGYTF. DNA of the CDR3: TGTGCCAGCAGCCAAGACGGAGGGTTGGGTAACTATGGCTACACCTTC.

This chain joins TRBV30 and TRBJ2-5; the match to TRBD2 covers 8 bases. Germline lookup yields CDR1 GTSNPN and CDR2 SVGIG (reference sequence). The V segment lost 4 bases and the J segment 0 bases; nucleotides outside the gene matches: 1. CDR3 length: 13 amino acids. CDR3 DNA sequence: TGTGCCTGGACTAGCGGGTACCAAGAGACCCAGTACTTC. Translating it yields CAWTSGYQETQYF.